These T cell receptor beta chains were read from a single sample in a study of blood T cell repertoires in COVID-19. Method: immunoSEQ multiplex PCR; TCRdb's copy keeps in-frame clones and lacks some. The data hold approximately 350,000 clones, with under 85% observed a single time. Sequencing used PBMCs or T cells enriched from blood (not recorded which). The source of these receptors is a woman in her forties or fifties who had recovered from COVID-19. Each CDR3 is given with its conserved first and last residue. D genes are given only for firm matches. Clone sizes are given selectively: once, few, many, or a class where the clone is expanded.

TRBJ2-2 - - TRBV6-5 TGTGCCAGCAGTTACAATACAGGGTCTACCGGGGAGCTGTTTTTT CASSYNTGSTGELFF
TRBJ1-5 - - TRBV5-5 TGTGCCAGCAGCTTGCAGGGAACGGGTCAGCCCCAGCATTTT CASSLQGTGQPQHF
TRBJ1-6 - - TRBV18 TGTGCCACCCACTTGGGAGGGCTCGAGTCACCCCTCCACTTT CATHLGGLESPLHF
TRBJ1-6 TRBD1 once TRBV28 TGTGCCAGCAGAAACACCGTGGGACAGAGGAATAATTCACCCCTCCACTTT CASRNTVGQRNNSPLHF
TRBJ1-3 - - TRBV5-4 TGTGCCAGCAGCTTGCAGGGAGGAAACACCATATATTTT CASSLQGGNTIYF
TRBJ1-5 TRBD1 - TRBV28 TGTGCCACCCGGGACAGGGTTTACCAGCCCCAGCATTTT CATRDRVYQPQHF
TRBJ1-4 - - TRBV7-2 TGTGCCAGCAGCCCACCGGGGGGGTATGAAAAACTGTTTTTT CASSPPGGYEKLFF
TRBJ1-1 - - TRBV12-3/TRBV12-4 TGTGCCAGCAGTTTAGCTTCGGGAGCTTTCTTT CASSLASGAFF
TRBJ1-2 TRBD1 - TRBV2 TGTGCCAGCAGTGTGGACAGGGGATATCCCTATGGCTACACCTTC CASSVDRGYPYGYTF
TRBJ1-2 TRBD1 few TRBV7-9 TGTGCCAGCAGCTTAGGGGCGGGACAGGGTCTCTATGGCTACACCTTC CASSLGAGQGLYGYTF
TRBJ1-5 - - TRBV6-6 TGTGCCAGCAGCCGTACAATACCCCAGCATTTT CASSRTIPQHF
TRBJ1-2 - - TRBV27 TGTGCCAGCAGTTTAATACGGGGGGAGGGCTACACCTTC CASSLIRGEGYTF
TRBJ1-3 - - TRBV5-1 TGCGCCAGCAGCTTGGTTCCGTTCGCCAGCTCTGGAAACACCATATATTTT CASSLVPFASSGNTIYF
TRBJ2-1 - - TRBV2 TGTGCCACCGGCGCGGGGAGCTCCTACAATGAGCAGTTCTTC CATGAGSSYNEQFF
TRBJ1-1 - - TRBV27 TGTGCCAGCAGTCGTAAGCCGAACACTGAAGCTTTCTTT CASSRKPNTEAFF
TRBJ1-2 TRBD1 - TRBV7-8 TGTGCCAGCAGCCTTAGGGACAGCTCCTATGGCTACACCTTC CASSLRDSSYGYTF
TRBJ1-6 TRBD1 - TRBV4-2 TGTGCCAGCAGCCCTGGGGCCGGGACAGAGGGACCCAGCTCCTATAATTCACCCCTCCACTTT CASSPGAGTEGPSSYNSPLHF
TRBJ1-6 TRBD1 - TRBV2 TGTGCCAGCATCGGGACAGGGACTCTATCACCCCTCCACTTT CASIGTGTLSPLHF
TRBJ1-3 TRBD1 - TRBV9 TGTGCCAGCAGCGTAGACGAGGGGGCCTGGGACACCATATATTTT CASSVDEGAWDTIYF
TRBJ2-2 TRBD2 - TRBV7-2 TGTGCCAGCAGCTTAGGAAGCGGGAGGGCTCAGAACACCGGGGAGCTGTTTTTT CASSLGSGRAQNTGELFF
TRBJ2-5 TRBD2 few TRBV11-1 TGTGCCAGCAGCTTTGGACTAGCCGAAGAGACCCAGTACTTC CASSFGLAEETQYF
TRBJ1-6 TRBD1 few TRBV28 TGTGCCAGCAGAGACAGGGGCGGTCTTGGTATTAATTCACCCCTCCACTTT CASRDRGGLGINSPLHF
TRBJ1-5 TRBD1 - TRBV23-1 TGCGCCAATATACAGGGGAGGTATCAGCCCCAGCATTTT CANIQGRYQPQHF
TRBJ1-6 TRBD1 - TRBV7-9 TGTGCCAGCAGCTTCCGGGACAGGGGCTCACCCCTCCACTTT CASSFRDRGSPLHF
TRBJ2-4 - once TRBV6-1 TGTGCCAGCAGTGAAGCCAGCTTTCGGACCGGGGTAAGAGGCAAAAACATTCAGTACTTC CASSEASFRTGVRGKNIQYF
TRBJ2-7 TRBD2 - TRBV9 TGTGCCAGCAGCGTGTCGGCTAGCGGGGACTACGAGCAGTACTTC CASSVSASGDYEQYF
TRBJ1-6 TRBD1 once TRBV27 TGTGCCAGCAGGGGACAGGTCTCACCCCTCCACTTT CASRGQVSPLHF
TRBJ2-5 - - TRBV25-1 TGTGCCAGCAGTCCTCGGGGGAGACAAGAGACCCAGTACTTC CASSPRGRQETQYF
TRBJ2-7 TRBD2 - TRBV10-3 TGTGCCATCAGTGTGGAGCGGGGGGCCGAGCAGTACTTC CAISVERGAEQYF
TRBJ2-5 - - TRBV6-6 TGTGCCAGCAGTTACCGGGGGGCTGAGACCCAGTACTTC CASSYRGAETQYF
TRBJ1-5 TRBD1 - TRBV30 TGTGCCTGGTCGGACAGGGTCAATCAGCCCCAGCATTTT CAWSDRVNQPQHF
TRBJ1-2 - - TRBV9 TGTGCCAGCAGCGTAGATGGGCAAAACTATGGCTACACCTTC CASSVDGQNYGYTF
TRBJ2-2 - - TRBV12-5 TGTGCTAGTGGTTTGGGTATAACGAACACCGGGGAGCTGTTTTTT CASGLGITNTGELFF
TRBJ1-1 TRBD1 - TRBV3-1/TRBV3-2 TGTGCCAGCACCAGGGGGACAGGGGGCACTGAAGCTTTCTTT CASTRGTGGTEAFF
TRBJ1-5 TRBD1 - TRBV30 TGTGCCTGGAGTGTACCGACAGGGGGCGGGTATGGCAATCAGCCCCAGCATTTT CAWSVPTGGGYGNQPQHF
TRBJ1-5 - - TRBV3-1/TRBV3-2 TGTGCCAGCAGCCTTTCCGAAACGGGTCAGCCCCAGCATTTT CASSLSETGQPQHF
TRBJ2-3 - once TRBV3-1/TRBV3-2 TGTGCCAGCAGCCAAGACCCCCCTTCGAAGGGCAATCGGGGAACCTTACCAGATACGCAGTATTTT CASSQDPPSKGNRGTLPDTQYF
TRBJ1-2 - - TRBV12-5 TGTGCTAGTGCCCCAGGAAGGGGTTTTGATGGCTACACCTTC CASAPGRGFDGYTF
TRBJ2-3 TRBD1 - TRBV4-3 TGCGCCAGCAGCCAAGGGGGGACGGGACAGGGAAACACAGATACGCAGTATTTT CASSQGGTGQGNTDTQYF
TRBJ1-2 - - TRBV7-9 TGTGCCAGCAGCTTAGCGAGAATGGGGGCGCATGGCTACACCTTC CASSLARMGAHGYTF
TRBJ1-2 TRBD1 - TRBV28 TGTGCCAGCAGCACAGGGGGCTCTTTCTATGGCTACACCTTC CASSTGGSFYGYTF
TRBJ2-3 - - TRBV10-3 TGTGCCATCAGAGAGGATCTAAACACAGATACGCAGTATTTT CAIREDLNTDTQYF
TRBJ2-5 TRBD2 - TRBV7-2 TGTGCCAGCAGCTTTAGCGGGAGCCCCCCTCACCAAGAGACCCAGTACTTC CASSFSGSPPHQETQYF
TRBJ1-2 - - TRBV2 TGTGCCAGCAGTGAGACAGGCATCGATGGCTACACCTTC CASSETGIDGYTF
TRBJ1-5 - - TRBV19 TGTGCCAGTAGTATGAGGGCCCCAAGCAATCAGCCCCAGCATTTT CASSMRAPSNQPQHF
TRBJ2-2 TRBD2 - TRBV4-3 TGCGCCAGCAGCCAAAATTATGGGACTAGCGGACTCACCGGGGAGCTGTTTTTT CASSQNYGTSGLTGELFF
TRBJ2-2 - few TRBV5-6 TGTGCCAGCAGCCCAGGGGCAAAGAACACCGGGGAGCTGTTTTTT CASSPGAKNTGELFF